The T cell receptor (beta chain) under discussion was sequenced for a study of T cell responses to AZD1222 COVID-19 vaccine. To note about this clone: The antigen remains unidentified.

The V gene's germline CDR1 is WNHNN and CDR2 SYGVQD (reference sequence). V dropped 0 bases and J dropped 2 bases, with 14 bases sitting between them. The CDR3 is 16 amino acids. Data came from immunoSEQ multiplex PCR; TCRdb stores just in-frame clones and leaves some out. The sample has about 150,000 clones, 90% seen once. Study results and limitations: Clonal diversity may have been underestimated in mostly white British donors. Epitopes outside B.1.351 and B.1.1.7 mutated regions reportedly drew nearly half of spike TCRs.

The TCR originated in an adult in good health. The sample was peripheral blood, taken on day 0 of AZD1222 vaccination. The chain employs TRBV10-1 and TRBJ2-7; the D is unclear. The CDR3 is CASSESSGFLPYEQYF. Here the CDR3 DNA reads TGCGCCAGCAGTGAGTCCTCAGGCTTTCTTCCCTACGAGCAGTACTTC.